The 20 T cell receptor beta chains presented below share a single source sample, sequenced in a study of post-analysis software for immune sequencing data. Findings of the study overall: With TRBV5-6, TRBV5-1 and TRBV20-1 included, about 5 TRBV segments were more frequent in patients than in controls.

These receptors have no identified antigens. Built from TCR beta cDNA, the libraries had unique molecular identifiers in them. MiXCR, run by TCRdb on the PCR reads, gives a single entry per CDR3 protein. The sample consists of around 250,000 distinct CDR3 sequences, about 40% of them appearing once. The sample comprised blood. Receptor source: a girl aged 5-17 years with multiple sclerosis.

Details on this clonotype: Given a much more abundant clone one base away, this may be a read error. This chain connects TRBV6-6 to TRBJ1-5; D possibly corresponds to TRBD1 (6 bases). Germline-derived CDR1 and CDR2 are MNHNY and SVGAGI (reference sequence). This CDR3 has 15 residues. CDR3 sequence: CASSPRQELGQPRHF. CDR3 bases: TGTGCCAGCAGTCCCCGACAGGAACTGGGGCAGCCCCGGCATTTT.

About this clonotype: Germline is not matched at one junction end, which may reflect a read error. The V gene is TRBV3-1, the J gene TRBJ2-1, with TRBD2 matching over 12 bases. From germline, CDR1 is LGHDT and CDR2 YNNKEL (reference sequence). This CDR3 is built from 18 residues. CDR3 amino acids: CASSQDLAGGGPYNEQVF. The CDR3 DNA reads TGTGCCAGCAGCCAAGATCTAGCGGGAGGGGGACCCTACAATGAGCAGGTCTTC.

This sequence joins TRBV7-9 and TRBJ1-3; the D is unclear. Deletions cut 5 bases from V and 2 bases from J, with 13 bases between. The CDR3 contains 15 residues. Looked up from germline, CDR1 is SEHNR and CDR2 is FQNEAQ (reference sequence). Written as DNA, the CDR3 is TGTGCCAGCAGCCCACCCCGAGGGACTGGAAACACCATATATTTT. It is translated as CASSPPRGTGNTIYF. Together with reference TRBV7-9 and TRBJ1-3, the CDR3 gives the full variable domain: DTGVSQNPRHKITKRGQNVTFRCDPISEHNRLYWYRQTLGQGPEFLTYFQNEAQLEKSRLLSDRFSAERPKGSFSTLEIQRTEQGDSAMYLCASSPPRGTGNTIYFGEGSWLTVV.

J is TRBJ2-7 and V is TRBV20-1, with D possibly TRBD2 on 5 matching bases. This CDR3 has 13 residues. CDR1 and CDR2 (germline): DFQATT, SNEGSKA (reference sequence). V lost 5 bases, J lost 5 bases, and 16 bases lay in between. The CDR3, as DNA: TGCAGTGCTCCCCTCGGGGAGAGGGACGAGCAGTACTTC. Its translation: CSAPLGERDEQYF.

The chain recombines TRBV6-2 or TRBV6-3 with TRBJ2-1; 10 nucleotides agree with TRBD2. V gave up 0 bases and J gave up 8 bases; unmatched junction bases: 7. This CDR3 spans 16 amino acids. Germline V gene lookup returns CDR1 MNHEY and CDR2 SVGEGT. CDR3 in DNA: TGTGCCAGCAGTTACTCCCGAGCGGGAGGGATGGATGAGCAGTTCTTC. It is translated as CASSYSRAGGMDEQFF.

This sequence joins TRBV5-1 and TRBJ1-1; tentative D call: TRBD1 (5 bases). This CDR3 has 15 residues. With 6 bases removed from V and 0 bases from J, the gap between germline ends came to 15 bases. Germline V lookup: CDR1 SGHRS, CDR2 YFSETQ. The CDR3 coding sequence is TGCGCCAGCAATCCAGGCGGGGGACTGAACACTGAAGCTTTCTTT. Protein sequence: CASNPGGGLNTEAFF.

The chain recombines TRBV29-1 with TRBJ2-5; no firm D call. Gene TRBJ2-7 matches the end of the DNA better, so the J call may be wrong. Germline CDR1 is SQVTM and CDR2 is ANQGSEA. This CDR3 has 11 amino acids. The CDR3 is CSVESLYEQYF. In nucleotides, the CDR3 is TGCAGCGTTGAAAGTTTGTACGAGCAGTACTTC.

Notes on this clonotype: An end of the junction differs from the germline gene, which may be a read error. This chain joins TRBV29-1 and TRBJ2-1; D is unclear. The germline CDR1 and CDR2 sequences are SQVTM and ANQGSEA. This CDR3 contains 10 residues. The CDR3 protein is CTVDSNEQFF. CDR3 nucleotide sequence: TGCACCGTTGATAGCAATGAGCAGTTCTTC.

V is TRBV20-1 and J is TRBJ2-3; no clear D. Germline CDR1 is DFQATT and CDR2 is SNEGSKA (reference sequence). CDR3 length: 15 amino acids. V was pared by 0 bases and J by 1 base, with 11 bases between. The CDR3 DNA reads TGCAGTGCTAGAGATAGAGCGTTTGGCACAGATACGCAGTATTTT. Protein product: CSARDRAFGTDTQYF.

The chain recombines TRBV7-8 with TRBJ1-1, with D perhaps TRBD1 (6 bases). V shed 3 bases and J shed 3 bases, with 14 bases lying between them. The CDR3 is 15 residues long. From germline, CDR1 is SGHVS and CDR2 FQNEAQ. The CDR3 bases are TGTGCCAGCAGCTTGAACACAGGGAAGGACACTGAAGCTTTCTTT. This encodes CASSLNTGKDTEAFF.

This clonotype occurred many times. This sequence joins TRBV24-1 and TRBJ2-3, with TRBD1 identical over 10 bases. Germline V gene data show CDR1 as KGHDR and CDR2 as SFDVKD. The CDR3 has 17 amino acids. V lost 4 bases, J lost 1 base, and 7 bases stayed unmatched. CDR3 coding DNA: TGTGCCACCAGTGACCCTGGGACAGGGGACGGCACAGATACGCAGTATTTT. The encoded protein is CATSDPGTGDGTDTQYF.

This clonotype occurred many times. The chain couples TRBV20-1 to TRBJ2-5, with 7 bases lining up with TRBD2. This CDR3 comprises 14 residues. Looked up from germline, CDR1 is DFQATT and CDR2 is SNEGSKA (reference sequence). V lost 1 base and J lost 5; bases outside the gene matches: 7. In nucleotides, the CDR3 is TGCAGTGCTAGAGTTGGGATACTAGCGGAGACCCAGTACTTC. Translated, it gives CSARVGILAETQYF.

This clonotype was seen repeatedly, ten times or more. The chain carries TRBV12-3 or TRBV12-4 and TRBJ1-1; 9 bases agree with TRBD1. This CDR3 region has 14 residues. With V trimmed by 5 bases and J by 4 bases, 5 bases remained unmatched. CDR3 nucleotides: TGTGCCAGCAGTCCCCAGACAGGGGGCACTGAAGCTTTCTTT. Protein: CASSPQTGGTEAFF.

The V call is TRBV24-1, the J call TRBJ1-5, with D maybe TRBD1 (5 bases). Germline V gives CDR1 KGHDR, CDR2 SFDVKD. V was pared by 3 bases and J by 5 bases, with 7 bases between. This CDR3 region has 13 residues. CDR3 region: CATSDGHDQPQHF. CDR3 nucleotides: TGTGCCACCAGTGATGGACACGATCAGCCCCAGCATTTT.

This clonotype has at least ten counts. The chain combines TRBV27 with TRBJ2-5; D gene uncertain. Per the germline V gene, CDR1 is MNHEY and CDR2 is SMNVEV (reference sequence). CDR3 length: 15 amino acids. With 3 bases removed from V and 0 bases from J, the gap between germline ends came to 11 bases. CDR3 loop: CASSLGSPYQETQYF. The CDR3 DNA reads TGTGCCAGCAGTTTGGGATCGCCGTACCAAGAGACCCAGTACTTC.

This CDR3 is CASSVGGGMSSYEQYF. CDR3 DNA sequence: TGTGCCAGCAGCGTAGGGGGCGGGATGAGCTCCTACGAGCAGTACTTC. The chain recombines TRBV9 with TRBJ2-7; D might be TRBD2 (6 bases). The length of the CDR3 is 16 residues. With 0 bases removed from V and 0 bases from J, the gap between germline ends came to 13 bases. The germline CDR1 and CDR2 sequences are SGDLS and YYNGEE.

Remarks on this clonotype: With a much larger clone just one base away, this may be a read error. The chain combines TRBV27 with TRBJ2-3; D might be TRBD2 (7 bases). Per germline, CDR1 MNHEY and CDR2 SMNVEV (reference sequence). Trimming stripped 5 bases from V and 14 bases from J, with 29 bases between. This CDR3 is 16 amino acids long. CDR3 region: CASSPPGGLTNEKLYF. The CDR3 nucleotides are TGTGCCAGCAGTCCGCCCGGGGGGCTAACTAATGAAAAACTGTATTTT.

The chain has TRBV7-2 and TRBJ1-5; D unclear. Trimming took 2 bases from V and 2 from J, leaving 13 bases between them. The germline V gene has CDR1 SGHTA and CDR2 FQGNSA. The CDR3 extends over 16 amino acids. This chain's CDR3 is CASSLIWGIGNQPQHF. CDR3 in DNA: TGTGCCAGCAGCTTAATCTGGGGTATCGGCAATCAGCCCCAGCATTTT.

This clonotype was recorded a few times. The V call is TRBV3-1, the J call TRBJ1-2; tentatively, D is TRBD1 (6 bases). CDR3 size: 17 residues. V was pared by 2 bases and J by 2 bases, with 18 bases between. CDR1 LGHDT and CDR2 YNNKEL come from the germline V gene (reference sequence). CDR3 sequence: CASSQSPGAGGNYGYTF. The CDR3 nucleotides are TGTGCCAGCAGCCAATCCCCAGGGGCTGGGGGGAACTATGGCTACACCTTC. The variable domain in full, with the rest retrieved from reference TRBV3-1 and TRBJ1-2, is DTAVSQTPKYLVTQMGNDKSIKCEQNLGHDTMYWYKQDSKKFLKIMFSYNNKELIINETVPNRFSPKSPDKAHLNLHINSLELGDSAVYFCASSQSPGAGGNYGYTFGSGTRLTVV.

On this clonotype itself: A read error may explain this, as a much larger clone is one base away. The chain uses TRBV5-1 and TRBJ2-5; TRBD2 matches 11 bases. Germline V gene sequence: CDR1 SGHRS, CDR2 YFSETQ. With 7 bases clipped from V and 11 bases from J, the junction kept 10 bases outside the gene matches. This CDR3 region has 13 residues. This CDR3 reads CASRLAGTDEQYF. The DNA of the CDR3 is TGCGCCAGCCGACTAGCGGGAACCGATGAGCAGTACTTC.